This is a list of T cell receptor beta chains from one sample in a study of tumor-infiltrating lymphocytes in localized non-small cell lung cancer. Sequencing used immunoSEQ multiplex PCR; TCRdb keeps in-frame clones, though not all of them. The sample records some 30,000 clones, approximately 85% being singletons. Sequencing used lung tumor tissue. The receptors here all came from a human donor with non-small cell lung cancer. Both conserved end residues are part of each CDR3. D genes are given only for firm matches. Clone size, where shown, is once, few, many, or a class for clones that have expanded.

V: TRBV6-1
size: .
J: TRBJ2-2
D: TRBD1
CDR3: CASRDRLDTGELFF
DNA: TGTGCCAGTCGGGACAGGTTGGACACCGGGGAGCTGTTTTTT

V: TRBV7-2
size: .
J: TRBJ1-5
D: .
CDR3: CASSSSSAIVNQPQHF
DNA: TGTGCCAGCAGCTCCTCAAGCGCTATTGTCAATCAGCCCCAGCATTTT

V: TRBV4-3
size: medium-sized
J: TRBJ1-2
D: .
CDR3: CASRAAGGYGYTF
DNA: TGCGCCAGCAGAGCAGCGGGTGGCTATGGCTACACCTTC

V: TRBV5-1
size: .
J: TRBJ1-2
D: .
CDR3: CASSLEGPLGGYTF
DNA: TGCGCCAGCAGCTTGGAGGGTCCCCTTGGTGGCTACACCTTC

V: TRBV11-1
size: .
J: TRBJ2-7
D: TRBD1
CDR3: CASSSDRGEQYF
DNA: TGTGCCAGCAGCTCCGACAGGGGCGAGCAGTACTTC

V: TRBV29-1
size: once
J: TRBJ2-3
D: .
CDR3: CSAVLKTQYF
DNA: TGCAGCGCCGTATTAAAGACGCAGTATTTT

V: TRBV10-3
size: .
J: TRBJ1-5
D: .
CDR3: CAISESEGRGANQPQHF
DNA: TGTGCCATCAGTGAGTCGGAAGGCAGGGGCGCTAATCAGCCCCAGCATTTT

V: TRBV5-1
size: once
J: TRBJ2-3
D: TRBD2
CDR3: CASSHGLAGVQSTDTQYF
DNA: TGCGCCAGCAGCCACGGACTAGCGGGGGTGCAAAGCACAGATACGCAGTATTTT

V: TRBV5-6
size: .
J: TRBJ1-5
D: .
CDR3: CASSFGGLRSNQPQHF
DNA: TGTGCCAGCAGCTTCGGTGGGTTGCGGAGCAATCAGCCCCAGCATTTT

V: TRBV7-2
size: .
J: TRBJ2-5
D: .
CDR3: CASSQFSPGIQETQYF
DNA: TGTGCCAGCAGCCAATTTAGCCCCGGAATACAAGAGACCCAGTACTTC

V: TRBV5-6
size: .
J: TRBJ1-1
D: .
CDR3: CASSLNYPAEAFF
DNA: TGTGCCAGCAGCTTAAATTACCCGGCTGAAGCTTTCTTT

V: TRBV5-4
size: .
J: TRBJ1-6
D: .
CDR3: CASSPGTASYNSPLHF
DNA: TGTGCCAGCAGCCCCGGGACTGCTTCCTATAATTCACCCCTCCACTTT

V: TRBV27
size: few
J: TRBJ1-2
D: TRBD1
CDR3: CASRDRWNYGYTF
DNA: TGTGCCAGTAGGGACAGGTGGAACTATGGCTACACCTTC

V: TRBV4-3
size: .
J: TRBJ2-1
D: TRBD2
CDR3: CASSPTSGVGNEQFF
DNA: TGCGCCAGCAGCCCCACTAGCGGGGTAGGCAATGAGCAGTTCTTC

V: TRBV11-3
size: .
J: TRBJ2-1
D: TRBD2
CDR3: CASSPGTSGEYNEQFF
DNA: TGTGCCAGCAGCCCGGGGACTAGCGGGGAGTACAATGAGCAGTTCTTC

V: TRBV7-3
size: .
J: TRBJ2-5
D: .
CDR3: CASSLSTPPETQYF
DNA: TGTGCCAGCAGCTTAAGTACTCCTCCAGAGACCCAGTACTTC

V: TRBV19
size: .
J: TRBJ2-7
D: .
CDR3: CASRKDGSYEQYF
DNA: TGTGCCAGTAGAAAGGACGGATCCTACGAGCAGTACTTC

V: TRBV4-1
size: once
J: TRBJ1-2
D: .
CDR3: CASSQDMDGYGYTF
DNA: TGCGCCAGCAGCCAAGACATGGACGGCTATGGCTACACCTTC

V: TRBV6-5
size: .
J: TRBJ2-7
D: TRBD1
CDR3: CASRQGVTYEQYF
DNA: TGTGCCAGCAGACAGGGGGTTACCTACGAGCAGTACTTC

V: TRBV18
size: .
J: TRBJ2-7
D: TRBD2
CDR3: CASSPAVSGVSYEQYF
DNA: TGTGCCAGCTCACCCGCCGTTAGCGGGGTCTCCTACGAGCAGTACTTC

V: TRBV7-9
size: once
J: TRBJ2-7
D: .
CDR3: CASSLGDSWAYEQYF
DNA: TGTGCCAGCAGCTTAGGTGATTCTTGGGCCTACGAGCAGTACTTC

V: TRBV2
size: few
J: TRBJ1-6
D: TRBD1
CDR3: CARGTGSGSPLHF
DNA: TGTGCCAGGGGGACAGGCTCTGGTTCACCCCTCCACTTT

V: TRBV7-9
size: .
J: TRBJ2-1
D: TRBD2
CDR3: CASSPTQWEGNEQFF
DNA: TGTGCCAGCAGCCCAACCCAGTGGGAGGGCAATGAGCAGTTCTTC

V: TRBV18
size: .
J: TRBJ1-5
D: .
CDR3: CASSPRRLGGATGIVGNQPQHF
DNA: TGTGCCAGCTCACCCCGGCGCCTCGGGGGTGCGACCGGAATTGTGGGCAATCAGCCCCAGCATTTT

V: TRBV6-6
size: .
J: TRBJ1-5
D: .
CDR3: CASSYSPQHF
DNA: TGTGCCAGCAGTTATTCGCCCCAGCATTTT

V: TRBV30
size: .
J: TRBJ1-5
D: TRBD1
CDR3: CAWGTGGNQPQHF
DNA: TGTGCCTGGGGGACAGGGGGCAATCAGCCCCAGCATTTT

V: TRBV10-3
size: .
J: TRBJ1-2
D: .
CDR3: CAISDSFPAIYGYTF
DNA: TGTGCCATCAGTGATTCCTTTCCGGCTATCTATGGCTACACCTTC

V: TRBV5-6
size: .
J: TRBJ1-1
D: .
CDR3: CASSLGRNTEAFF
DNA: TGTGCCAGCAGCTTGGGACGGAACACTGAAGCTTTCTTT

V: TRBV7-6
size: .
J: TRBJ1-6
D: .
CDR3: CASSLGGSSYNSPLHF
DNA: TGTGCCAGCAGCTTGGGGGGTAGCTCCTATAATTCACCCCTCCACTTT

V: TRBV9
size: .
J: TRBJ2-7
D: .
CDR3: CASSLRGTSNGEQYF
DNA: TGTGCCAGCAGCCTCAGGGGGACTTCCAATGGGGAGCAGTACTTC

V: TRBV20-1
size: .
J: TRBJ1-6
D: .
CDR3: CSARNPSALHF
DNA: TGCAGTGCTAGAAACCCCTCGGCCCTCCACTTT

V: TRBV18
size: few
J: TRBJ2-1
D: .
CDR3: CASSPPTGRSYNEQFF
DNA: TGTGCCAGCTCACCCCCGACAGGTAGAAGCTACAATGAGCAGTTCTTC

V: TRBV5-1
size: .
J: TRBJ2-1
D: .
CDR3: CASSPSTGYNEQFF
DNA: TGCGCCAGCAGCCCTTCGACGGGCTACAATGAGCAGTTCTTC

V: TRBV27
size: .
J: TRBJ2-7
D: TRBD1
CDR3: CASSRTGGDQQYF
DNA: TGTGCCAGCAGTAGGACAGGGGGCGACCAGCAGTACTTC

V: TRBV30
size: .
J: TRBJ1-2
D: TRBD1
CDR3: CAWRFGTGVGYTF
DNA: TGTGCCTGGAGGTTCGGGACAGGAGTTGGCTACACCTTC

V: TRBV19
size: .
J: TRBJ1-5
D: TRBD1
CDR3: CASSVDRNNQPQHF
DNA: TGTGCCAGTAGTGTGGACAGGAACAATCAGCCCCAGCATTTT

V: TRBV10-3
size: .
J: TRBJ1-4
D: .
CDR3: CATGGTNEKLFF
DNA: TGTGCCACGGGCGGAACTAATGAAAAACTGTTTTTT

V: TRBV7-2
size: .
J: TRBJ2-7
D: .
CDR3: CASSAAGRGRDF
DNA: TGTGCCAGCAGCGCGGCCGGTCGGGGGCGGGACTTC

V: TRBV6-5
size: .
J: TRBJ2-2
D: TRBD2
CDR3: CASRLAGANTGELFF
DNA: TGTGCCAGCAGACTAGCGGGGGCCAACACCGGGGAGCTGTTTTTT

V: TRBV4-2
size: once
J: TRBJ2-2
D: .
CDR3: CASSQAGSGGRRWTGELFF
DNA: TGTGCCAGCAGCCAAGCGGGATCGGGGGGCCGACGATGGACCGGGGAGCTGTTTTTT

V: TRBV5-1
size: once
J: TRBJ2-7
D: .
CDR3: CASTDSYEQYF
DNA: TGCGCCAGCACGGACTCCTACGAGCAGTACTTC

V: TRBV6-1
size: .
J: TRBJ2-3
D: TRBD2
CDR3: CASSDRLADITDTQYF
DNA: TGTGCCAGCAGTGATCGGCTAGCGGACATCACAGATACGCAGTATTTT

V: TRBV2
size: .
J: TRBJ2-5
D: TRBD1
CDR3: CASRGQGFRETQYF
DNA: TGTGCCAGCAGGGGACAGGGTTTTCGAGAGACCCAGTACTTC

V: TRBV5-4
size: .
J: TRBJ2-5
D: TRBD2
CDR3: CASSEGLAGGPETQYF
DNA: TGTGCCAGCAGCGAGGGACTAGCGGGGGGTCCAGAGACCCAGTACTTC

V: TRBV10-3
size: .
J: TRBJ1-3
D: .
CDR3: CAISETGSGNTIYF
DNA: TGTGCCATCAGTGAGACAGGGTCTGGAAACACCATATATTTT

V: TRBV5-1
size: once
J: TRBJ2-7
D: .
CDR3: CASSLDLGEQYF
DNA: TGCGCCAGCAGCTTGGACCTGGGGGAGCAGTACTTC

V: TRBV11-2
size: .
J: TRBJ1-5
D: .
CDR3: CASSNPSPPFYSNQPQHF
DNA: TGTGCCAGCAGCAACCCCTCCCCTCCCTTTTATAGCAATCAGCCCCAGCATTTT

V: TRBV9
size: .
J: TRBJ1-3
D: .
CDR3: CASSVDLLNHGGNTIYF
DNA: TGTGCCAGCAGCGTAGATTTACTAAACCACGGAGGAAACACCATATATTTT

V: TRBV7-9
size: .
J: TRBJ2-3
D: .
CDR3: CASSSSTDTQYF
DNA: TGTGCCAGCAGCTCTAGCACAGATACGCAGTATTTT

V: TRBV6-1
size: .
J: TRBJ2-2
D: .
CDR3: CASRGQSSGELFF
DNA: TGTGCCAGCAGAGGACAGTCCAGCGGGGAGCTGTTTTTT

V: TRBV6-5
size: .
J: TRBJ2-2
D: .
CDR3: CASSYSRDTGELFF
DNA: TGTGCCAGCAGTTACTCCAGGGATACCGGGGAGCTGTTTTTT

V: TRBV6-6
size: .
J: TRBJ1-5
D: .
CDR3: CASSYSTLNQPQHF
DNA: TGTGCCAGCAGTTACTCGACCCTAAATCAGCCCCAGCATTTT

V: TRBV29-1
size: .
J: TRBJ2-7
D: TRBD1
CDR3: CSVGTGAPYEQYF
DNA: TGCAGCGTAGGGACAGGGGCTCCCTACGAGCAGTACTTC

V: TRBV11-2
size: .
J: TRBJ2-7
D: TRBD2
CDR3: CASSPGLAGGYEQYF
DNA: TGTGCCAGCAGCCCGGGACTAGCGGGGGGTTACGAGCAGTACTTC

V: TRBV5-6
size: few
J: TRBJ1-2
D: .
CDR3: CASSPMQGLTYGYTF
DNA: TGTGCCAGCAGCCCTATGCAGGGACTTACCTATGGCTACACCTTC

V: TRBV29-1
size: .
J: TRBJ2-7
D: .
CDR3: CSASGGSYEQYF
DNA: TGCAGCGCCAGTGGAGGATCCTACGAGCAGTACTTC

V: TRBV7-2
size: .
J: TRBJ2-7
D: TRBD1
CDR3: CASSLDRITYEQYF
DNA: TGTGCCAGCAGCCTGGACAGGATCACCTACGAGCAGTACTTC

V: TRBV10-2
size: .
J: TRBJ2-2
D: .
CDR3: CASSEFYTGELFF
DNA: TGCGCCAGCAGTGAGTTCTACACCGGGGAGCTGTTTTTT

V: TRBV9
size: .
J: TRBJ1-6
D: TRBD1
CDR3: CASSIGQGLGSPLHF
DNA: TGTGCCAGCAGCATAGGACAGGGCTTGGGTTCACCCCTCCACTTT

V: TRBV6-1
size: .
J: TRBJ1-2
D: TRBD1
CDR3: CASSEDRASYGYTF
DNA: TGTGCCAGCAGTGAGGACAGGGCCAGCTATGGCTACACCTTC